These 8 T cell receptor beta chains originate from one sample sequenced in a study of blood T cell repertoires in COVID-19. Data came from immunoSEQ multiplex PCR; TCRdb stores just in-frame clones and leaves some out. Among more than 65,000 clones listed, 60% to 80% were seen once. Material: peripheral blood. The receptor set was obtained from a human donor in a cohort sampled during active COVID-19.

The chain carries TRBV7-8 and TRBJ1-1, with 7 bases aligning to TRBD1. Germline CDR1 reads SGHVS; CDR2 reads FQNEAQ. This CDR3 is 13 amino acids long. After removal of 1 base from V and 7 bases from J, the junction contained 3 bases not matched to a gene. DNA of the CDR3: TGTGCCAGCAGCTTAGACAGGGGAGGTGAAGCTTTCTTT. Protein: CASSLDRGGEAFF.

The chain carries TRBV6-2 or TRBV6-3 and TRBJ2-4; the match to TRBD1 covers 9 bases. The CDR3 is made up of 19 amino acids. Trimming took 6 bases from V and 0 from J; bases not matched to a gene: 15. Per germline, CDR1 MNHEY and CDR2 SVGEGT. CDR3 coding DNA: TGTGCCAGCAGCAATCATGGGACAGGGCCTTTATTAGCCAAAAACATTCAGTACTTC. Protein product: CASSNHGTGPLLAKNIQYF.

The rearrangement uses TRBV28 and TRBJ1-6, with D perhaps TRBD1 (5 bases). Germline V CDR1 and CDR2: MDHEN, SYDVKM. The CDR3 is 14 amino acids. The V end lost 8 bases, the J end lost 9 bases, and 17 bases lay between the germline ends. The DNA of the CDR3 is TGTGCCAGCTCAAAGGATTCAGGGCGTTCACCCCTCCACTTT. Protein sequence: CASSKDSGRSPLHF.

This CDR3 reads CASSLDYPGASGTDTQYF. Here the CDR3 DNA reads TGCGCCAGCAGCTTGGATTACCCCGGGGCTAGCGGCACAGATACGCAGTATTTT. The rearrangement joins TRBV5-1 to TRBJ2-3, with D tentatively TRBD2 (6 bases). CDR3 size: 18 residues. Trimming pared 0 bases from V and 1 base from J, leaving 18 bases between. The V gene's germline CDR1 is SGHRS and CDR2 YFSETQ.

The chain is built from TRBV5-6 and TRBJ2-2, with 7 bases matching TRBD1. The J segment lost 1 base and the V segment lost 0 bases, leaving 0 bases of the junction unmatched. This CDR3 has 15 amino acids. Germline values: CDR1 SGHDT, CDR2 YYEEEE. CDR3 DNA: TGTGCCAGCAGCTTGGCAGGGGGGAACACCGGGGAGCTGTTTTTT. This translates into CASSLAGGNTGELFF.

CDR3 amino acids: CASSPTSVITGELFF. The CDR3, as DNA: TGTGCCAGCAGTCCGACTAGCGTGATAACCGGGGAGCTGTTTTTT. This chain joins TRBV2 and TRBJ2-2, with 8 nucleotides matching TRBD2. This CDR3 comprises 15 residues. The ends lost 5 bases at V and 5 bases at J; junction bases unmatched: 7. Germline V CDR1 and CDR2: SNHLY, FYNNEI.

As DNA, the CDR3 is TGTGCCAGCAGCGTAGGTGCGGGGACAGGGGTTCCGGGGGATACGCAGTATTTT. Translating it yields CASSVGAGTGVPGDTQYF. V and J are TRBV9 and TRBJ2-3; 10 positions match TRBD1. V gave up 0 bases and J gave up 6 bases; unmatched junction bases: 13. CDR1 is SGDLS, CDR2 YYNGEE, per germline. The length of the CDR3 is 18 residues.

The chain couples TRBV9 to TRBJ1-1; TRBD1 matches at 7 bases. The CDR3 contains 15 residues. With 4 bases clipped from V and 4 bases from J, the junction kept 10 bases outside the gene matches. Germline V gives CDR1 SGDLS, CDR2 YYNGEE. The CDR3 protein is CASSLRQGWTTEAFF. The CDR3 DNA reads as TGTGCCAGCAGCCTCAGACAGGGCTGGACCACTGAAGCTTTCTTT.